This T cell receptor (beta chain) is from a study of PD-1 blockade in mismatch repair-deficient tumors. Study overall: Enrolled about 2012-2017, patients had progressing, pretreated mismatch repair-deficient cancers of 12 to 13 types. Study-wide findings and caveats: Tumor-resident clones, often absent from pretreatment blood, expanded after pembrolizumab and then contracted.

A few pembrolizumab responders had their TCRs sequenced. As regards this clone: Its antigen is undetermined.

The protocol was immunoSEQ multiplex PCR, while the TCRdb copy is restricted to in-frame clones and leaves out a portion. In the table there are fewer than 100,000 clones, 81% of which are singletons. The CDR3 is made up of 15 amino acids. Germline CDR1 and CDR2: SGHRS and YFSETQ. The V end lost 3 bases, the J end lost 0 bases, and 9 bases lay between the germline ends. This sequence originates from an adult with mismatch repair-deficient cancer. This chain joins TRBV5-1 and TRBJ2-2; D possibly corresponds to TRBD1 (6 bases). The input for sequencing was peripheral blood, taken 12 weeks after starting pembrolizumab. This chain's CDR3 is CASSWGHSNTGELFF. CDR3 bases: TGCGCCAGCAGCTGGGGACACTCGAACACCGGGGAGCTGTTTTTT.